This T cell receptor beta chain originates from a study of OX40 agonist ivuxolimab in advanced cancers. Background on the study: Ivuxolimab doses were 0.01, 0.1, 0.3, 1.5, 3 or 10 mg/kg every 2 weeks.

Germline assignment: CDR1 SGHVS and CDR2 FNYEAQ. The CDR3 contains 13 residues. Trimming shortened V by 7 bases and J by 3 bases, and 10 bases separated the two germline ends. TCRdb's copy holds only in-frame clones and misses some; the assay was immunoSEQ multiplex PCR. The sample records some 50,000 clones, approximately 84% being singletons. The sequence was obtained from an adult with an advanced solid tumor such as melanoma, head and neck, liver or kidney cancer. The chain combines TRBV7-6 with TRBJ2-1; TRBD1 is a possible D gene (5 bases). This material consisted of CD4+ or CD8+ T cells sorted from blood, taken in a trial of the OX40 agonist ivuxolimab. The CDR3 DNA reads TGTGCCAGCACCACAGGCCACTACAATGAGCAGTTCTTC. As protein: CASTTGHYNEQFF.